These 14 T cell receptor beta chains came from one sample sequenced in a study of blood T cells in healthy people across ages. With a J-beta primer mix and a sample-barcoded 5' primer, a second PCR ran about 6 to 11 cycles. In TCRdb, the 5' RACE reads were re-called with MiXCR into one record per CDR3 protein. The profile covers about 1,400,000 distinct CDR3 sequences, with around 39% appearing a single time and roughly 7.9% taken by the ten largest. The material sequenced was blood. Source of these receptors: a woman under 30 in good health.

In its sample, this clonotype was seen a few times. The V gene is TRBV11-2, the J gene TRBJ2-1; the D is unclear. The V end lost 5 bases, the J end lost 6 bases, and 11 bases lay between the germline ends. The V gene's germline CDR1 is SGHAT and CDR2 FQNNGV. The CDR3 totals 13 residues. The CDR3 DNA reads as TGTGCCAGCAGCGGTCCTAGGCGCAATGAGCAGTTCTTC. Protein sequence: CASSGPRRNEQFF.

V is TRBV3-1 and J is TRBJ1-2, with 7 bases aligning to TRBD1. Germline CDR1 and CDR2: LGHDT and YNNKEL (reference sequence). CDR3 length equals 15 residues. The CDR3 reads CGASGFGDRSYGYTF. CDR3 sequence (DNA): TGTGGCGCCTCGGGATTCGGGGACAGATCCTATGGCTACACCTTC.

The table lists this clonotype with a few counts. CDR3 DNA sequence: TGTGCCAGCAGCTTAGGGATAGGGACAGACGATCGGGAGACCCAGTACTTC. It encodes CASSLGIGTDDRETQYF. V and J are TRBV11-1 and TRBJ2-7; 7 bases fit TRBD1. Matching the DNA end better, TRBJ2-5 makes the J call doubtful. The CDR3 totals 17 residues. Germline CDR1 reads SGHAT; CDR2 reads FQDESV (reference sequence).

The gene calls are TRBV5-1 and TRBJ2-2, with D perhaps TRBD2 (5 bases). Germline loops: CDR1 SGHRS, CDR2 YFSETQ. The V gene lost 2 bases and the J gene lost 0 bases, with 8 bases spanning the gap. The CDR3 has 15 amino acids. CDR3 coding DNA: TGCGCCAGCAGCTTAACTAGATCGAACACCGGGGAGCTGTTTTTT. This sequence encodes CASSLTRSNTGELFF.

Only a few counts were recorded for this clonotype. The rearrangement links TRBV5-1 to TRBJ2-4; D might be TRBD1 or TRBD2, each matching 5 bases. Trimming took 0 bases from V and 2 from J, leaving 9 bases between them. Germline V gene data show CDR1 as SGHRS and CDR2 as YFSETQ. The CDR3 has 15 amino acids. In DNA, the CDR3 is TGCGCCAGCAGCTTGGCTGGGGGTTCCAAAAACATTCAGTACTTC. This gives the protein CASSLAGGSKNIQYF.

The chain employs TRBV6-5 and TRBJ1-2; D perhaps matches TRBD1 (5 bases). The length of the CDR3 is 13 residues. From germline, CDR1 is MNHEY and CDR2 SVGAGI. The V end lost 7 bases, the J end lost 4 bases, and 13 bases lay between the germline ends. The CDR3 nucleotides read TGTGCCAGCACCCCTTATGGGGGCTATGGCTACACCTTC. As protein: CASTPYGGYGYTF.

The table lists this clonotype with a few counts. The rearrangement joins TRBV12-3 or TRBV12-4 to TRBJ2-2; 8 bases match TRBD2. The junction had 6 bases not matched to a gene; V was cut back by 6 bases and J by 9 bases. CDR3 length: 13 residues. CDR3 residues: CASRAGGVRELFF. CDR3 nucleotides: TGTGCCAGCAGGGCGGGGGGAGTCCGGGAGCTGTTTTTT.

The chain employs TRBV20-1 and TRBJ2-7, with 7 bases lining up with TRBD2. Germline-derived CDR1 and CDR2 are DFQATT and SNEGSKA (reference sequence). The CDR3 is made up of 15 amino acids. The V gene end was trimmed by 5 bases and the J gene end by 7 bases; junction bases not matched to a gene: 17. In nucleotides, the CDR3 is TGCAGTGCTGAGGCGACTAGCCTTTCCTACAATGAGCAGTACTTC. This gives the protein CSAEATSLSYNEQYF.

The chain carries TRBV6-6 and TRBJ1-5; no reliable D call. The CDR3 sequence is 13 residues long. Germline V gene sequence: CDR1 MNHNY, CDR2 SVGAGI (reference sequence). V was trimmed by 5 bases and J by 7 bases, leaving 12 bases between them. The CDR3 nucleotides are TGTGCCAGCAGTGTGGGCCTCGCCCAGCCCCAGCATTTT. It specifies CASSVGLAQPQHF.

Of note for this clonotype: A read error may produce the germline difference seen at one junction end. V usage is TRBV11-2 and J usage is TRBJ2-3; the D gene is possibly TRBD1 (6 bases). The CDR3 has 16 amino acids. Germline CDR1 is SGHAT and CDR2 is FQNNGV. CDR3 sequence: CASSLDLGASTGTQYF. The CDR3 bases are TGTGCCAGCAGCTTAGATCTGGGGGCGAGCACAGGTACGCAGTATTTT. Using reference TRBV11-2 and TRBJ2-3 for the parts outside the CDR3, the full variable domain is EAGVAQSPRYKIIEKRQSVAFWCNPISGHATLYWYQQILGQGPKLLIQFQNNGVVDDSQLPKDRFSAERLKGVDSTLKIQPAKLEDSAVYLCASSLDLGASTGTQYFGPGTRLTVL.

This clonotype was counted many times. The CDR3 protein is CASSLRGDSNQPQHF. The DNA for the CDR3 is TGCGCCAGCAGCTTGAGGGGGGATAGCAATCAGCCCCAGCATTTT. The chain uses TRBV5-1 and TRBJ1-5; D may be TRBD1 (6 bases). CDR1 SGHRS and CDR2 YFSETQ come from the germline V gene. This CDR3 spans 15 amino acids. The V and J ends lost 1 base and 0 bases respectively, with 8 bases between them.

This chain joins TRBV2 and TRBJ2-1; 13 bases are a match to TRBD2. The length of the CDR3 is 14 residues. The V gene's germline CDR1 is SNHLY and CDR2 FYNNEI. After removal of 6 bases from V and 9 bases from J, the junction contained 5 bases not matched to a gene. Here the CDR3 reads CASRGTSGVGEQFF. CDR3 DNA sequence: TGTGCCAGCAGGGGGACTAGCGGGGTGGGTGAGCAGTTCTTC. Supplemented by reference TRBV2 and TRBJ2-1, the full variable domain reads EPEVTQTPSHQVTQMGQEVILRCVPISNHLYFYWYRQILGQKVEFLVSFYNNEISEKSEIFDDQFSVERPDGSNFTLKIRSTKLEDSAMYFCASRGTSGVGEQFFGPGTRLTVL.

The CDR3, as DNA: TGTGCCATCAGTGGACAATCGGGGGATGAGCAGTTCTTC. Its protein product is CAISGQSGDEQFF. The gene calls are TRBV10-3 and TRBJ2-1, with D possibly matching TRBD2 (6 bases). From germline, CDR1 is ENHRY and CDR2 SYGVKD. V gave up 4 bases and J gave up 8 bases, with 12 bases separating them. The CDR3 extends over 13 amino acids.

The rearrangement uses TRBV9 and TRBJ2-3, with 7 positions matching TRBD2. The germline V gene has CDR1 SGDLS and CDR2 YYNGEE. The CDR3 is 16 residues long. V gave up 0 bases and J gave up 6 bases; unmatched junction bases: 10. The CDR3 nucleotides are TGTGCCAGCAGCGTAGTGGAGGCGGGGAGGGTGGATACGCAGTATTTT. Protein: CASSVVEAGRVDTQYF.